The 30 T cell receptor beta chains reported below all come from one sample, sequenced in a study of cytotoxic CD8 clonotypes in ibrutinib-treated CLL. Measured with immunoSEQ multiplex PCR; TCRdb has only the in-frame clones, and not every one. The table has fewer than 150,000 clones, approximately 81% seen once. Here the sequenced sample was PBMCs, taken after 24 months of ibrutinib treatment. The receptors stem from a human donor with chronic lymphocytic leukemia.

The chain links TRBV18 to TRBJ2-7; D unresolved. CDR3 size: 13 residues. The germline gives CDR1 KGHSH, CDR2 LQKENI. The germline V and J ends were trimmed by 2 bases and 2 bases, with 7 bases remaining between them. CDR3 residues: CASSPRITYEQYF. CDR3 DNA sequence: TGTGCCAGCTCACCAAGGATAACCTACGAGCAGTACTTC.

The chain links TRBV7-2 to TRBJ1-5; D is uncertain. The CDR3 runs to 15 residues. Germline CDR1 reads SGHTA; CDR2 reads FQGNSA. V gave up 9 bases and J gave up 2 bases, with 17 bases separating them. The CDR3 DNA sequence: TGTGCCAGTACGGTCGGAGGTGGGGGCAATCAGCCCCAGCATTTT. Residues: CASTVGGGGNQPQHF.

This clone was detected once. The chain links TRBV15 to TRBJ1-5; 7 nucleotides align to TRBD1. Germline loops: CDR1 LNHNV, CDR2 YYDKDF (reference sequence). The CDR3 is 17 amino acids. After removal of 5 bases from V and 0 bases from J, the junction contained 10 bases not matched to a gene. The CDR3 is CATSGTDRPYSNQPQHF. DNA of the CDR3: TGTGCCACCAGCGGGACGGACAGGCCCTATAGCAATCAGCCCCAGCATTTT.

The chain has TRBV18 and TRBJ1-2; TRBD1 matches 8 bases. V shed 3 bases, J shed 8 bases, and the junction held 2 bases outside the gene matches. Germline CDR1 is KGHSH and CDR2 is LQKENI. The CDR3 runs to 12 residues. The CDR3 is CASSPTGDGYTF. The CDR3 DNA reads TGTGCCAGCTCACCGACAGGGGACGGCTACACCTTC.

CDR3 region: CASSPGDRNSYEQYF. CDR3 in DNA: TGCGCCAGCAGCCCCGGGGACAGAAATTCCTACGAGCAGTACTTC. The V gene is TRBV5-1, the J gene TRBJ2-7; 7 bases are a match to TRBD1. The CDR3 totals 15 residues. V lost 4 bases to trimming and J lost 1 base; unmatched junction nucleotides: 8. Germline CDR1 and CDR2: SGHRS and YFSETQ. The variable domain in full, with the rest retrieved from reference TRBV5-1 and TRBJ2-7, is KAGVTQTPRYLIKTRGQQVTLSCSPISGHRSVSWYQQTPGQGLQFLFEYFSETQRNKGNFPGRFSGRQFSNSRSEMNVSTLELGDSALYLCASSPGDRNSYEQYFGPGTRLTVT.

The chain combines TRBV27 with TRBJ2-1, with TRBD2 matching 14 bases. This CDR3 contains 16 residues. CDR1 and CDR2 from the germline V gene are MNHEY and SMNVEV (reference sequence). With V trimmed by 5 bases and J by 8 bases, 8 bases remained unmatched. The CDR3 coding sequence is TGTGCCAGCAGTCAAAGACTAGCGGGGGGGCCGGATGAGCAGTTCTTC. Its translation: CASSQRLAGGPDEQFF.

The rearrangement joins TRBV5-1 to TRBJ2-3; either TRBD1 or TRBD2 may fit D (6 bases each). Germline V gene lookup returns CDR1 SGHRS and CDR2 YFSETQ. Deletions cut 0 bases from V and 2 bases from J, with 13 bases between. The CDR3 runs to 16 residues. The CDR3 nucleotides are TGCGCCAGCAGCTTGGTGGGGGGACAAGACACAGATACGCAGTATTTT. As protein: CASSLVGGQDTDTQYF. Supplemented by reference TRBV5-1 and TRBJ2-3, the full variable domain reads KAGVTQTPRYLIKTRGQQVTLSCSPISGHRSVSWYQQTPGQGLQFLFEYFSETQRNKGNFPGRFSGRQFSNSRSEMNVSTLELGDSALYLCASSLVGGQDTDTQYFGPGTRLTVL.

The chain combines TRBV19 with TRBJ2-5; D may be TRBD1 (5 bases). Trimming pared 3 bases from V and 2 bases from J, leaving 10 bases between. Germline V gene data show CDR1 as LNHDA and CDR2 as SQIVND (reference sequence). There are 14 residues in the CDR3. CDR3 DNA: TGTGCCAGTAGTATCCGGCGGACACAAGAGACCCAGTACTTC. This codes for CASSIRRTQETQYF.

This chain links TRBV9 with TRBJ1-1; D may be TRBD1 (5 bases). Germline V gene lookup returns CDR1 SGDLS and CDR2 YYNGEE. The germline V and J ends were trimmed by 1 base and 2 bases, with 9 bases remaining between them. There are 14 residues in the CDR3. The CDR3 spells CASSVRGDNTEAFF. CDR3 DNA sequence: TGTGCCAGCAGCGTACGAGGGGATAACACTGAAGCTTTCTTT.

This chain connects TRBV19 to TRBJ1-2, with D perhaps matching TRBD1 (5 bases). The CDR3 has 13 amino acids. V lost 5 bases to trimming and J lost 4 bases, with 11 bases between them. Per germline, CDR1 LNHDA and CDR2 SQIVND (reference sequence). The chain's CDR3 is CASSPGLGYGYTF. CDR3 sequence (DNA): TGTGCCAGTAGTCCAGGGTTAGGCTATGGCTACACCTTC.

V and J are TRBV4-1 and TRBJ2-7, with D possibly TRBD2 on 5 matching bases. This CDR3 region has 19 residues. Per germline, CDR1 MGHRA and CDR2 YSYEKL. V lost 6 bases and J lost 0, with 27 bases in between. CDR3 protein: CASSRTDWELRSPSYEQYF. The DNA for the CDR3 is TGCGCCAGCAGTCGTACCGATTGGGAGCTTCGCAGCCCCTCCTACGAGCAGTACTTC.

The chain joins TRBV30 to TRBJ1-2; D remains unclear. Germline V lookup: CDR1 GTSNPN, CDR2 SVGIG (reference sequence). The CDR3 is 16 residues long. Trimming removed 5 bases at V and 2 bases at J, with 21 bases between. This CDR3 is CAWRTRPSGENYGYTF. DNA of the CDR3: TGTGCCTGGCGCACGCGTCCCTCGGGAGAGAACTATGGCTACACCTTC.

The chain carries TRBV5-6 and TRBJ1-2; possibly TRBD1 for D (6 bases). The V gene's germline CDR1 is SGHDT and CDR2 YYEEEE. The CDR3 sequence is 17 residues long. Trimming took off 0 bases at V and 7 bases at J, with 22 bases between the two ends. The CDR3 bases are TGTGCCAGCAGCTTGGTGGCGGGGGCAACGGGACTACGTGGCTACACCTTC. This codes for CASSLVAGATGLRGYTF.

The V call is TRBV7-2, the J call TRBJ1-5; D call uncertain. The CDR3 contains 15 residues. Trimming pared 3 bases from V and 4 bases from J, leaving 13 bases between. CDR1 is SGHTA, CDR2 FQGNSA, per germline. CDR3 sequence (DNA): TGTGCCAGCAGCTTTTCCGGGATGTTAAATCAGCCCCAGCATTTT. It specifies CASSFSGMLNQPQHF. Looking up the rest from reference TRBV7-2 and TRBJ1-5 gives the full variable domain: GAGVSQSPSNKVTEKGKDVELRCDPISGHTALYWYRQSLGQGLEFLIYFQGNSAPDKSGLPSDRFSAERTGGSVSTLTIQRTQQEDSAVYLCASSFSGMLNQPQHFGDGTRLSIL.

This rearrangement joins TRBV6-5 to TRBJ2-7, with D possibly called TRBD1 or TRBD2 (5 bases each). The germline V gene encodes CDR1 MNHEY and CDR2 SVGAGI. The CDR3 is made up of 13 amino acids. V was cut by 6 bases and J by 4 bases, with 13 bases left in between. CDR3 nucleotides: TGTGCCAGCAGGGGGGACCTGAGATACGAGCAGTACTTC. Protein product: CASRGDLRYEQYF.

This CDR3 reads CASSRGRSTNYGYTF. In DNA, the CDR3 is TGTGCCAGCAGCCGCGGACGGTCCACTAACTATGGCTACACCTTC. The chain employs TRBV6-6 and TRBJ1-2; no reliable D call. The V end was cut by 6 bases, the J end by 0 bases, with 14 bases between. The CDR3 consists of 15 residues. Germline assignment: CDR1 MNHNY and CDR2 SVGAGI (reference sequence).

The CDR3 loop reads CASSRLSDTEAFF. CDR3 DNA sequence: TGTGCCAGCTCACGGCTCAGTGACACTGAAGCTTTCTTT. The chain links TRBV18 to TRBJ1-1; unclear D gene. Trimming pared 4 bases from V and 3 bases from J, leaving 9 bases between. The CDR3 covers 13 residues. Germline values: CDR1 KGHSH, CDR2 LQKENI.

The chain links TRBV5-7 to TRBJ2-7; D unclear. TRBV5-7 belongs to the ORF category, with a function that is uncertain. This CDR3 has 11 residues. V was trimmed by 8 bases and J by 0 bases, leaving 6 bases between them. The CDR3 DNA reads TGTGCCAGTGCCCCCTCCTACGAGCAGTACTTC. Protein: CASAPSYEQYF.

The chain has TRBV19 and TRBJ1-5, with D unclear. Germline values: CDR1 LNHDA, CDR2 SQIVND (reference sequence). CDR3 length equals 14 residues. Trimming took 4 bases from V and 4 from J, leaving 11 bases between them. The CDR3 loop is CASSKVDGNQPQHF. CDR3 sequence (DNA): TGTGCCAGTAGTAAAGTTGATGGAAATCAGCCCCAGCATTTT.

As for this clone: The sample holds other DNA sequences that translate to the same CDR3. The chain has TRBV6-6 and TRBJ1-2; D not resolved. V was shortened by 2 bases and J by 6 bases, with 7 bases between the two germline ends. CDR1 is MNHNY and CDR2 is SVGAGI in the germline V gene (reference sequence). This CDR3 comprises 12 residues. DNA for the CDR3: TGTGCCAGCAGTTACAGGGAAGATGGCTACACCTTC. It yields the protein CASSYREDGYTF.

The sample holds many counts of this clone. The chain links TRBV2 to TRBJ1-6; no clear D. The CDR3 runs 15 residues. The V and J ends lost 2 bases and 0 bases respectively, with 5 bases between them. The germline V gene encodes CDR1 SNHLY and CDR2 FYNNEI. The CDR3 loop reads CASSEKYSYNSPLHF. CDR3 bases: TGTGCCAGCAGTGAAAAATACTCCTATAATTCACCCCTCCACTTT.

The J gene is TRBJ1-4, the V gene TRBV19, with a tentative D call TRBD1 (6 bases). The length of the CDR3 is 12 residues. CDR1 and CDR2 from the germline V gene are LNHDA and SQIVND (reference sequence). The V end lost 7 bases, the J end lost 5 bases, and 8 bases lay between the germline ends. The CDR3 sequence is CASIDRNEKLFF. The CDR3 nucleotides are TGTGCCAGTATTGACAGGAATGAAAAACTGTTTTTT. Based on the CDR3 plus reference TRBV19 and TRBJ1-4, the full variable domain is DGGITQSPKYLFRKEGQNVTLSCEQNLNHDAMYWYRQDPGQGLRLIYYSQIVNDFQKGDIAEGYSVSREKKESFPLTVTSAQKNPTAFYLCASIDRNEKLFFGSGTQLSVL.

The chain carries TRBV10-3 and TRBJ2-3, with D possibly being TRBD2 (5 bases). Germline values: CDR1 ENHRY, CDR2 SYGVKD. Trimming shortened V by 3 bases and J by 0 bases, and 10 bases separated the two germline ends. This CDR3 is built from 15 residues. The CDR3 is CAISDVSVSTDTQYF. CDR3 DNA sequence: TGTGCCATCAGTGATGTTAGCGTTAGCACAGATACGCAGTATTTT.

CDR3 sequence reads: CSAHTAYEQYF. CDR3 DNA sequence: TGCAGTGCTCACACGGCCTACGAGCAGTACTTC. The V call is TRBV20-1, the J call TRBJ2-7; D remains unclear. With 5 bases removed from V and 2 bases from J, the gap between germline ends came to 7 bases. CDR1 and CDR2 from the germline V gene are DFQATT and SNEGSKA (reference sequence). This CDR3 is 11 amino acids long.

V gene TRBV15 combines with J gene TRBJ2-7; D may correspond to TRBD1 or TRBD2 (6 bases each). The length of the CDR3 is 15 residues. V was clipped by 2 bases and J by 3 bases, with 14 bases between them. Germline V gene sequence: CDR1 LNHNV, CDR2 YYDKDF (reference sequence). The CDR3 is CATSRNLGGFYEQYF. The CDR3 DNA reads as TGTGCCACCAGCAGAAACTTAGGGGGGTTCTACGAGCAGTACTTC.

The J gene is TRBJ2-2, the V gene TRBV5-1, with D unresolved. The CDR3 has 18 residues. V lost 2 bases and J lost 6, with 23 bases in between. Germline CDR1 is SGHRS and CDR2 is YFSETQ. The CDR3: CASSLDVSVGLGAGELFF. CDR3 coding DNA: TGCGCCAGCAGCTTAGATGTCTCCGTAGGTCTTGGAGCCGGGGAGCTGTTTTTT.

The V gene is TRBV28, the J gene TRBJ2-7, with 10 nucleotides matching TRBD1. Germline CDR1 MDHEN, CDR2 SYDVKM. The CDR3 is 13 amino acids. J gave up 5 bases and V 7 bases, and 5 bases lay outside the gene matches. This chain's CDR3 is CASNRDRGNEQYF. CDR3 DNA sequence: TGTGCCAGCAACCGGGACAGGGGAAACGAGCAGTACTTC. The variable domain in full, completed from reference TRBV28 and TRBJ2-7, reads DVKVTQSSRYLVKRTGEKVFLECVQDMDHENMFWYRQDPGLGLRLIYFSYDVKMKEKGDIPEGYSVSREKKERFSLILESASTNQTSMYLCASNRDRGNEQYFGPGTRLTVT.

This clone came up a few times. The chain employs TRBV6-1 and TRBJ2-7; the D is unclear. V was shortened by 2 bases and J by 7 bases, with 12 bases between the two germline ends. The CDR3 contains 13 residues. Germline lookup yields CDR1 MNHNS and CDR2 SASEGT. The CDR3 spells CASSEMTGREQYF. CDR3 sequence (DNA): TGTGCCAGCAGTGAAATGACGGGCCGGGAGCAGTACTTC.

The rearrangement uses TRBV7-3 and TRBJ2-3, with D maybe TRBD2 (6 bases). The CDR3 length is 13 residues. Deletions cut 8 bases from V and 2 bases from J, with 11 bases between. From germline, CDR1 is SGHTA and CDR2 FQGTGA. Here the CDR3 DNA reads TGTGCCAGCCAGCGGGCAAACACAGATACGCAGTATTTT. Translating it yields CASQRANTDTQYF. Full variable domain (outside the CDR3, taken from reference TRBV7-3 and TRBJ2-3): GAGVSQTPSNKVTEKGKYVELRCDPISGHTALYWYRQSLGQGPEFLIYFQGTGAADDSGLPNDRFFAVRPEGSVSTLKIQRTERGDSAVYLCASQRANTDTQYFGPGTRLTVL.

This chain joins TRBV10-1 and TRBJ1-5, with a tentative D call TRBD1 (5 bases). Germline V gives CDR1 WNHNN, CDR2 SYGVQD (reference sequence). With 6 bases removed from V and 1 base from J, the gap between germline ends came to 7 bases. This CDR3 comprises 13 residues. In DNA, the CDR3 is TGCGCCAGCAGCCGGGGGAGCAATCAGCCCCAGCATTTT. This sequence encodes CASSRGSNQPQHF.